This T cell receptor beta chain was captured by sequencing in a study of CXCR3-negative and CXCR3-positive naive CD8 T cells. Of note for this clonotype: Its antigen remains unknown.

Germline assignment: CDR1 SGHRS and CDR2 YFSETQ. The length of the CDR3 is 12 residues. The study's findings and limits: Compared with CXCR3-negative naive cells, CXCR3-positive naive cells showed more hydrophobic TRB CDR3s.

With UMI labels, 5' RACE was used to prepare the TRB cDNA libraries. TCRdb reprocessed the 5' RACE reads and stores each CDR3 protein as one record, lacking DNA. This sample contains 150,000 or so distinct CDR3 sequences. The V gene is TRBV5-1, the J gene TRBJ2-7; with no DNA, the TCRdb D assignment of TRBD2 cannot be verified. The TCR was taken from a human donor in good health. Some clones in this sample may be carry-over from other donors' samples. Sequenced sample: naive CXCR3+ CD8+ T cells from blood. Stated subset: CD45RO-CCR7+CD27+CD95- naive CD8+ T cells expressing CXCR3 (TNR3+). This CDR3 is CASSFAGGEQYF.